Each of the 17 T cell receptor beta chains below was sequenced from the same sample in a study of shared clonotypes between healthy human individuals. Only in-frame clones appear in the TCRdb table, and some are missing; sequencing was by immunoSEQ multiplex PCR. The repertoire has about a million clones, around three quarters of them found once; the top ten carry roughly 0.83%. The sample consisted of memory CD4+ T cells from PBMCs. The subset was: CD45RA-negative fraction. Source of these receptors: a man younger than 35 in good health. Some clones in this sample may be carry-over from other donors' samples.

The chain couples TRBV28 to TRBJ1-2; no firm D call. The ends were cut back, 3 bases at V and 4 bases at J, with 9 bases in the middle. The germline CDR1 and CDR2 sequences are MDHEN and SYDVKM. The CDR3 has 13 amino acids. The DNA for the CDR3 is TGTGCCAGCAGTTTCGCAGGTACCTATGGCTACACCTTC. It is translated as CASSFAGTYGYTF.

With regard to this clone: The sample contains more than one DNA sequence encoding this CDR3. This chain joins TRBV5-4 and TRBJ2-3; TRBD2 matches 12 bases. Germline V lookup: CDR1 SGHNT, CDR2 YYREEE (reference sequence). The trim removed 1 base at V and 4 bases at J, leaving 1 base unmatched. The CDR3 is 15 residues long. The CDR3 DNA reads TGTGCCAGCAGCTTGTCTAGCGGGAGGGCAGATACGCAGTATTTT. Protein: CASSLSSGRADTQYF.

The chain recombines TRBV4-2 with TRBJ2-7; TRBD2 matches 11 bases. The CDR3 loop spans 16 amino acids. Germline V CDR1 and CDR2: LGHNA, YNFKEQ. V lost 4 bases to trimming and J lost 7 bases; unmatched junction nucleotides: 12. CDR3 residues: CASSLRVTSGGIEQYF. CDR3 in DNA: TGTGCCAGCAGCCTTCGAGTTACTAGCGGGGGAATAGAGCAGTACTTC.

J is TRBJ2-3 and V is TRBV11-3; TRBD1 matches at 8 bases. Germline CDR1 is SGHNT and CDR2 is YENEEA. CDR3 length: 16 amino acids. V dropped 5 bases and J dropped 0; count of bases not matched to a gene: 7. The CDR3 here is CASSPGTGLSTDTQYF. The CDR3 region has the DNA TGTGCCAGCAGCCCCGGGACAGGACTAAGCACAGATACGCAGTATTTT.

The chain joins TRBV7-7 to TRBJ2-5, with D hard to call. Germline lookup yields CDR1 SSHAT and CDR2 FNYEAQ (reference sequence). The CDR3 contains 13 residues. The V end was cut by 3 bases, the J end by 1 base, with 6 bases between. In nucleotides, the CDR3 is TGTGCCAGCAGCTTGACCCCCCAAGAGACCCAGTACTTC. Its protein product is CASSLTPQETQYF.

The chain is built from TRBV6-6 and TRBJ1-4; 7 bases align to TRBD1. CDR3 size: 15 residues. CDR1 is MNHNY, CDR2 SVGAGI, per germline (reference sequence). V was clipped by 5 bases and J by 6 bases; unmatched bases: 9. For the CDR3, the DNA is TGTGCCAGCAGTAACCAAGTGACAGGGCATGAAAAACTGTTTTTT. It encodes CASSNQVTGHEKLFF.

J is TRBJ2-7 and V is TRBV19, with 7 nucleotides matching TRBD1. The CDR3 has 15 amino acids. With 5 bases clipped from V and 6 bases from J, the junction kept 13 bases outside the gene matches. The germline V gene has CDR1 LNHDA and CDR2 SQIVND (reference sequence). CDR3 sequence (DNA): TGTGCCAGTAGTGACCCTCCGGGACAGAGTTCCGAGCAGTACTTC. It yields the protein CASSDPPGQSSEQYF.

V usage is TRBV6-5 and J usage is TRBJ2-7, with D perhaps TRBD1 or TRBD2 (6 bases each). Trimming pared 3 bases from V and 4 bases from J, leaving 13 bases between. CDR3 length: 14 residues. The germline V gene has CDR1 MNHEY and CDR2 SVGAGI. CDR3 residues: CASSYSGAGYEQYF. In nucleotides, the CDR3 is TGTGCCAGCAGTTATTCGGGGGCTGGGTACGAGCAGTACTTC.

In this sample, this clone turned up once. The CDR3 DNA sequence: TGTGCCAGCTCAGCTACAGGGGTGGACACTGAAGCTTTCTTT. Its protein product is CASSATGVDTEAFF. The rearrangement uses TRBV18 and TRBJ1-1, with TRBD1 identical over 7 bases. After removal of 5 bases from V and 3 bases from J, the junction contained 6 bases not matched to a gene. CDR1 and CDR2 from the germline V gene are KGHSH and LQKENI. The CDR3 has 14 amino acids.

The V gene is TRBV6-1, the J gene TRBJ2-2; 10 bases match TRBD1. This CDR3 is 14 amino acids long. CDR1 MNHNS and CDR2 SASEGT come from the germline V gene. The ends lost 6 bases at V and 4 bases at J; junction bases unmatched: 2. The CDR3 DNA reads TGTGCCAGCAGAAGACAGGGGGCCACCGGGGAGCTGTTTTTT. Amino acid sequence: CASRRQGATGELFF.

This rearrangement joins TRBV7-2 to TRBJ1-2; 10 bases are a match to TRBD1. Unmatched junction bases numbered 9, after V lost 5 bases and J lost 0 bases. CDR1 is SGHTA and CDR2 is FQGNSA in the germline V gene. The CDR3 covers 17 residues. The CDR3 region is CASSPPGQGPANYGYTF. The CDR3 nucleotides read TGTGCCAGCAGCCCCCCGGGACAGGGGCCTGCTAACTATGGCTACACCTTC. Full variable domain (remainder filled in from reference TRBV7-2 and TRBJ1-2): GAGVSQSPSNKVTEKGKDVELRCDPISGHTALYWYRQSLGQGLEFLIYFQGNSAPDKSGLPSDRFSAERTGGSVSTLTIQRTQQEDSAVYLCASSPPGQGPANYGYTFGSGTRLTVV.

This clone appeared once. The CDR3 DNA reads TGTGCCAGCAGCCGACGGTGGCAGCAAGAGACCCAGTACTTC. The encoded protein is CASSRRWQQETQYF. The chain is built from TRBV7-9 and TRBJ2-5; no clear D gene. This CDR3 region has 14 residues. Per the germline V gene, CDR1 is SEHNR and CDR2 is FQNEAQ (reference sequence). Trimming stripped 5 bases from V and 2 bases from J, with 12 bases between.

This chain connects TRBV20-1 to TRBJ1-2; the D is unclear. Germline V gene lookup returns CDR1 DFQATT and CDR2 SNEGSKA (reference sequence). CDR3 size: 9 residues. V dropped 2 bases and J dropped 8 bases, with 3 bases sitting between them. CDR3 in DNA: TGCAGTGCTAGAAGAGGCTACACCTTC. Its protein product is CSARRGYTF.

This clone has a handful of counts. The chain links TRBV7-6 to TRBJ2-7; D may be TRBD1 (5 bases). The V end was cut by 5 bases, the J end by 3 bases, with 14 bases between. Germline lookup yields CDR1 SGHVS and CDR2 FNYEAQ. CDR3 length: 14 residues. The CDR3 spells CASSNPPGLYEQYF. In DNA, the CDR3 is TGTGCCAGCAGCAATCCACCAGGGCTCTACGAGCAGTACTTC.

The chain links TRBV5-8 to TRBJ1-2, with 8 bases matching TRBD1. Germline V gene sequence: CDR1 SGHTS, CDR2 YDEGEE. CDR3 size: 14 residues. V gave up 3 bases and J gave up 4 bases; unmatched junction bases: 5. CDR3 loop: CASSSRDRTYGYTF. The CDR3 bases are TGTGCCAGCAGCTCTCGGGACAGGACCTATGGCTACACCTTC.

A remark on this clone: A far larger clone lies a single base away; this is likely a read error. This chain joins TRBV27 and TRBJ2-3; D remains ambiguous. CDR1 MNHEY and CDR2 SMNVEV come from the germline V gene (reference sequence). The CDR3 runs 13 residues. Written as DNA, the CDR3 is TGTGCCAGCACAAGGTCCCACGGTGATACGCGGTATTTT. It translates to CASTRSHGDTRYF.

V usage is TRBV2 and J usage is TRBJ2-7; D might be TRBD1 or TRBD2, each matching 5 bases. The V gene lost 8 bases and the J gene lost 9 bases, with 23 bases spanning the gap. The CDR3 is made up of 14 amino acids. Per germline, CDR1 SNHLY and CDR2 FYNNEI. The CDR3 DNA reads as TGTGCCAGCGGGTTGACCAAGGGTGGGGGAGTGCAGTACTTC. Protein sequence: CASGLTKGGGVQYF.